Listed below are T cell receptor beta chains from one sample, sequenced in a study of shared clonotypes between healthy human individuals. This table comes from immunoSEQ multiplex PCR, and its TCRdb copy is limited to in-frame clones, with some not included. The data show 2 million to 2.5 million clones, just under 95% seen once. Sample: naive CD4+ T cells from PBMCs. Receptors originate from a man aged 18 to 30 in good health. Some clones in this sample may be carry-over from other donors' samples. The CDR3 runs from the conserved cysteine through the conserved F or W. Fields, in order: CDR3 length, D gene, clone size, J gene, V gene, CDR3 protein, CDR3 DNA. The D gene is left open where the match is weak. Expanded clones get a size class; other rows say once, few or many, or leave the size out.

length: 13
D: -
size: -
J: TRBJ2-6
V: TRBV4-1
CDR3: CASSQLTGPPGSF
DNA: TGCGCCAGCAGCCAATTAACAGGGCCCCCCGGGAGTTTC

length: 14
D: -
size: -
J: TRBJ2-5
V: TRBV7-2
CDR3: CASSLAAGQETQYF
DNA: TGTGCCAGCAGCTTAGCGGCTGGCCAAGAGACCCAGTACTTC

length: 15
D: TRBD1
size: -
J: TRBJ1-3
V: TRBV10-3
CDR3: CAISEPTGAGNTIYF
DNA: TGTGCCATCAGTGAACCGACAGGGGCTGGAAACACCATATATTTT

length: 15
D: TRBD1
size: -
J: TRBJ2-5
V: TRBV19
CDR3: CASSIGQGGGETQYF
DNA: TGTGCCAGTAGTATTGGACAGGGGGGAGGAGAGACCCAGTACTTC

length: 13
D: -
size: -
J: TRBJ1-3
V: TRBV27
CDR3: CASGNSSGNTIYF
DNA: TGTGCCAGCGGTAACAGCTCTGGAAACACCATATATTTT

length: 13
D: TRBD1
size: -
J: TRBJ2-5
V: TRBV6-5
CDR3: CASSDRVWETQYF
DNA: TGTGCCAGCAGCGACAGGGTTTGGGAGACCCAGTACTTC

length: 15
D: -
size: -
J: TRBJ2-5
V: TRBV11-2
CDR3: CASSLDLRSRETQYF
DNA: TGTGCCAGCAGCTTAGATCTGAGGTCTAGAGAGACCCAGTACTTC

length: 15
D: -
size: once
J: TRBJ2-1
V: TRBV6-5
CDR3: CASGRGLISYNEQFF
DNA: TGTGCCAGCGGACGGGGATTAATCTCCTACAATGAGCAGTTCTTC

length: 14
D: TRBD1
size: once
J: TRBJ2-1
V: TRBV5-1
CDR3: CASNPGTGDNEQFF
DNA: TGCGCCAGCAACCCCGGGACAGGGGACAATGAGCAGTTCTTC

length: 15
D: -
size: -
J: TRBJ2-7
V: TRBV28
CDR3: CASRSDRLANYEQYF
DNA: TGTGCCAGCAGGTCAGACAGGTTAGCAAACTACGAGCAGTACTTC

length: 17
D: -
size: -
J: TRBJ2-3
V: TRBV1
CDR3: CTSSQPPSGRSTDTQYF
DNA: TGCACCAGCAGCCAGCCCCCCAGCGGGAGGTCCACAGATACGCAGTATTTT

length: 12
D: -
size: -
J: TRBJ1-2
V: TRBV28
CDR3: CALRDTLYGYTF
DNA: TGTGCCCTTCGGGACACCCTCTATGGCTACACCTTC

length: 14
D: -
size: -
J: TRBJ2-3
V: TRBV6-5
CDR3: CASSYSLTTDTQYF
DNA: TGTGCCAGCAGTTACTCCCTCACCACAGATACGCAGTATTTT

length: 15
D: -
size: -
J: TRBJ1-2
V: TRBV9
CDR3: CASSVEVQPDSGYTF
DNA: TGTGCCAGCAGCGTAGAAGTCCAACCCGATTCGGGCTACACCTTC

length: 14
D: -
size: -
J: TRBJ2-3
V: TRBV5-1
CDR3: CASSSARATDTQYF
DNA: TGCGCCAGCAGCTCGGCACGGGCCACAGATACGCAGTATTTT

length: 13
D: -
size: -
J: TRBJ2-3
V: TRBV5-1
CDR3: CASSRGQTDTQYF
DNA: TGCGCCAGCAGTCGTGGACAGACAGATACGCAGTATTTT

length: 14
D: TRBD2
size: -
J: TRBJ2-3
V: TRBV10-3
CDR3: CAIGTSGRPLYQYF
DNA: TGTGCCATCGGGACTAGCGGGAGACCCCTCTATCAGTATTTT

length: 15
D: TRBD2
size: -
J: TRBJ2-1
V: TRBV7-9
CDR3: CASSLTSGSLAEQFF
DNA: TGTGCCAGCAGCCTGACTAGCGGGAGTCTGGCTGAGCAGTTCTTC

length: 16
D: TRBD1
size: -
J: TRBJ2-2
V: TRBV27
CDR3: CASTRSRGSYTGELFF
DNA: TGTGCCAGCACTAGAAGCAGGGGGAGTTACACCGGGGAGCTGTTTTTT

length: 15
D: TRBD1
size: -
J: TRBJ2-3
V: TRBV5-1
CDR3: CASSVAGQGLNTQYF
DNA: TGCGCCAGCAGCGTGGCTGGACAGGGATTGAATACGCAGTATTTT

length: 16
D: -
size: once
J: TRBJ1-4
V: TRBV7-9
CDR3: CASSPLRGATNEKLFF
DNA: TGTGCCAGCAGCCCCCTGCGTGGGGCAACTAATGAAAAACTGTTTTTT

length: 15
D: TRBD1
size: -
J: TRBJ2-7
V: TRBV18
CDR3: CASSPGTGFSYEQYF
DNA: TGTGCCAGCTCGCCTGGGACAGGGTTCTCCTACGAGCAGTACTTC

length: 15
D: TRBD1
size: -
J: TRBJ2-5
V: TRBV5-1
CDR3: CASSLGQGQGETQYF
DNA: TGCGCCAGCAGCTTGGGGCAAGGACAGGGGGAGACCCAGTACTTC

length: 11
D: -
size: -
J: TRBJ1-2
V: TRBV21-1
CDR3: CANQIGERRTF
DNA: TGTGCCAACCAGATTGGGGAGAGGCGTACCTTC

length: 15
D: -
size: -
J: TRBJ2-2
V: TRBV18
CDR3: CASSSSGTPTGELFF
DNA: TGTGCCAGCTCAAGCTCCGGGACACCCACCGGGGAGCTGTTTTTT

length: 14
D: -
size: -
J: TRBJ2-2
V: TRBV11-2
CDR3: CASSYLRATGELFF
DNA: TGTGCCAGCAGCTACCTGCGGGCAACCGGGGAGCTGTTTTTT

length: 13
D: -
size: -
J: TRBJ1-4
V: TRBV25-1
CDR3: CASSLRANEKLFF
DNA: TGTGCCAGCAGCCTCCGGGCTAATGAAAAACTGTTTTTT

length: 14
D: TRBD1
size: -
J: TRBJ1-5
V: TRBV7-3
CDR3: CASSPGQAEQPQHF
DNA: TGTGCCAGCAGTCCAGGACAGGCCGAACAGCCCCAGCATTTT

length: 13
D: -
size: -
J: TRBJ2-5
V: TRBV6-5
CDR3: CASSPQGLKSQYF
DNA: TGTGCCAGCAGTCCACAGGGTTTGAAGTCCCAGTACTTC

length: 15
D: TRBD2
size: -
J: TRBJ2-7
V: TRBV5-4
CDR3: CASSSDSGGRYEQYF
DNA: TGTGCCAGCAGTTCTGACTCGGGAGGAAGATACGAGCAGTACTTC

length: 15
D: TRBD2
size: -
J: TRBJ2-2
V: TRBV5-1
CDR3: CASSSGTSGSGELFF
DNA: TGCGCCAGCAGCTCCGGGACTAGCGGGAGCGGGGAGCTGTTTTTT

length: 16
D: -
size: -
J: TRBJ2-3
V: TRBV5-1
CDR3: CASSLGQASSTDTQYF
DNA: TGCGCCAGCAGCTTGGGTCAAGCCTCTAGCACAGATACGCAGTATTTT

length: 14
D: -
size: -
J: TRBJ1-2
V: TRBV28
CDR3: CASSPGGAGKGYTF
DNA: TGTGCCAGCAGTCCCGGGGGGGCGGGTAAAGGCTACACCTTC

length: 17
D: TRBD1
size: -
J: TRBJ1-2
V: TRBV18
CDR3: CASSPSTGTGTNYGYTF
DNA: TGTGCCAGCTCACCATCAACCGGGACAGGGACTAACTATGGCTACACCTTC

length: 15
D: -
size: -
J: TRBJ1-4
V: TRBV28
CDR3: CASTLGRRTNEKLFF
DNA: TGTGCCAGCACTTTAGGGAGGCGAACTAATGAAAAACTGTTTTTT

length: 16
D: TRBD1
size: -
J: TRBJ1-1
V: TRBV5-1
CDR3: CASRPDRGNMNTEAFF
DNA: TGCGCCAGCAGACCGGACAGGGGGAACATGAACACTGAAGCTTTCTTT

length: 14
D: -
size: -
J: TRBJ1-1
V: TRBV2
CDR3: CASSRDGLNTEAFF
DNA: TGTGCCAGCAGCCGGGACGGCTTGAACACTGAAGCTTTCTTT

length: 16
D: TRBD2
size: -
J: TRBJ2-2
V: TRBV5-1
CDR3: CASSYLAGGGTGELFF
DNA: TGCGCCAGCAGCTACCTAGCGGGAGGGGGCACCGGGGAGCTGTTTTTT